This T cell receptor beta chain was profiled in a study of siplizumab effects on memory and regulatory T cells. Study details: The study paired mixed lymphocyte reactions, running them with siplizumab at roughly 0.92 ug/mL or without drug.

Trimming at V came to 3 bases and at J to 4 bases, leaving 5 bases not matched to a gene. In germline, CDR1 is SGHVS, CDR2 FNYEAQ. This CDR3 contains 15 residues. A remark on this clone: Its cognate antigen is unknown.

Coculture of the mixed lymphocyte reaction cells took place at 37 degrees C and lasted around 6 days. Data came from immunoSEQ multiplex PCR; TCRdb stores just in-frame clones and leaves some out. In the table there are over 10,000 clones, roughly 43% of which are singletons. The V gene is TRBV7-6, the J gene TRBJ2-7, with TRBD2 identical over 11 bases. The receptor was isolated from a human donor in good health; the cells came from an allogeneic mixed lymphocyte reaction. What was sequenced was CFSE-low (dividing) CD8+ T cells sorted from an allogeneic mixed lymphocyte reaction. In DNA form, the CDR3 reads TGTGCCAGCAGCTTGGGGACTAGCGGTTTGTACGAGCAGTACTTC. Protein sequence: CASSLGTSGLYEQYF.